This T cell receptor beta chain was identified in a study of blood T cell repertoires in COVID-19. The overall study: COVID-19 samples, acute and convalescent, were from the United States, Italy and Spain. T cells, B-cell-depleted T cells, or PBMCs provided the cDNA or gDNA that served as material.

The CDR3 is made up of 14 amino acids. Trimming removed 0 bases from V and 4 bases from J; junction bases left unmatched: 2. Germline CDR1 is SGDLS and CDR2 is YYNGEE. As processed by the authors: Amplification of reference gene primers was used by the study to estimate nucleated cell counts. Data came from immunoSEQ multiplex PCR; TCRdb stores just in-frame clones and leaves some out. The D gene and trimming were derived from the DNA, and the V and J assignments and clone size from that table. The data contain around 230,000 clones, around four fifths of them singletons. The chain couples TRBV9 to TRBJ2-7; 9 nucleotides line up with TRBD1. This TCR derives from a woman aged 45-65 years with acute or convalescent COVID-19. Material: peripheral blood. CDR3 DNA: TGTGCCAGCAGCGTAGGGACAGGGGTTTACGAGCAGTACTTC. Translation gives CASSVGTGVYEQYF.